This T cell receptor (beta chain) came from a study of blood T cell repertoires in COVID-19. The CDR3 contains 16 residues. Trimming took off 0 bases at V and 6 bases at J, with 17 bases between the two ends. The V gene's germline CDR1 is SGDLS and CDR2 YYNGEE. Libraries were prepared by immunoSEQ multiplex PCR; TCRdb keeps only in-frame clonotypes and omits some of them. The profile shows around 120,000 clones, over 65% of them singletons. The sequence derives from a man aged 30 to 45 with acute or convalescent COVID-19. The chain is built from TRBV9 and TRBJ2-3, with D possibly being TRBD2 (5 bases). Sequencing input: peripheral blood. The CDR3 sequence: CASSVARADFWDTQYF. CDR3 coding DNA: TGTGCCAGCAGCGTAGCTCGGGCGGACTTTTGGGATACGCAGTATTTT. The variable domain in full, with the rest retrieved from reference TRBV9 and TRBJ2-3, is DSGVTQTPKHLITATGQRVTLRCSPRSGDLSVYWYQQSLDQGLQFLIQYYNGEERAKGNILERFSAQQFPDLHSELNLSSLELGDSALYFCASSVARADFWDTQYFGPGTRLTVL.